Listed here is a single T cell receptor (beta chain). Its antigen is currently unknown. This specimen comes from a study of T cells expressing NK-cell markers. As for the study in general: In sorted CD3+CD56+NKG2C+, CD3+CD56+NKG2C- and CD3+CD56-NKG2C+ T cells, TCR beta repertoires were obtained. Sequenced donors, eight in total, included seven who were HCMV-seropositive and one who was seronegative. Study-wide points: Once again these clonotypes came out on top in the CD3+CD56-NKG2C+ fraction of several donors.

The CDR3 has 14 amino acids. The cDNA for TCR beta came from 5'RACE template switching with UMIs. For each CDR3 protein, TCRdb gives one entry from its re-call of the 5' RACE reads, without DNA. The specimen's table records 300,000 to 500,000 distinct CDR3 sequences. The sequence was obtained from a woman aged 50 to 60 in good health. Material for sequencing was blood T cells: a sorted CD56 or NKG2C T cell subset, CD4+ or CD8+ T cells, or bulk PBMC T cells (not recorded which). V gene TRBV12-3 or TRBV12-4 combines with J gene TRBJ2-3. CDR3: CASRLAASADTQYF.